This T cell receptor (beta chain) was documented in a study of molecular identifiers for immune sequencing clone quantification. Study-level background: For replicates, RNA isolated from roughly 21,000 or 96,000 naive CD8 cells was divided into five portions, of which four were sequenced.

Construction of naive CD8 libraries employed about 19,000 to 1,000,000 sorted cells together with 10%, 30% or 50% RNA. The authors built bulk TCR libraries by previously described methods with listed TCR primers. TCRdb re-called the PCR reads through MiXCR, storing one row per CDR3 protein. The sample records 490,000 or so distinct CDR3 sequences, about 20% being singletons. This clonotype was seen a handful of times. The trim removed 5 bases at V and 4 bases at J, leaving 8 bases unmatched. CDR3 length: 16 residues. Germline CDR1 LGHDT, CDR2 YNNKEL (reference sequence). Sequencing used naive CD8+ T cells from blood, with Jurkat cell RNA spiked in. This sample's subset: FACS-sorted CD8+CD4-CCR7+CD45RA+ naive T cells. The TCR originated in a human donor in good health. Some libraries in this study had Jurkat cell RNA spiked in. The V gene is TRBV3-1, the J gene TRBJ2-2; 9 bases match TRBD1. Written as DNA, the CDR3 is TGTGCCAGCAGCGCTTCTGGGACAGGGTCCACCGGGGAGCTGTTTTTT. Translating it yields CASSASGTGSTGELFF.